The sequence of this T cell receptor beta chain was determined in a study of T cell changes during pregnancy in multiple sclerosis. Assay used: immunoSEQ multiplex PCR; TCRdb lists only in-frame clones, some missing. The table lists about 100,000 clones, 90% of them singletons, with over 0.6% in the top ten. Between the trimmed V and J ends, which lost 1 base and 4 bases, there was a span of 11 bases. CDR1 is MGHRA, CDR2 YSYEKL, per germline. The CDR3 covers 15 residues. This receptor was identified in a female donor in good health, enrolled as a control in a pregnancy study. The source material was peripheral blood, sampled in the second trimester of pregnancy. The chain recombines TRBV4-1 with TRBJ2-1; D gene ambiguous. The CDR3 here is CASSQAGIQYNEQFF. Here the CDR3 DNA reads TGCGCCAGCAGCCAAGCGGGTATTCAGTACAATGAGCAGTTCTTC.